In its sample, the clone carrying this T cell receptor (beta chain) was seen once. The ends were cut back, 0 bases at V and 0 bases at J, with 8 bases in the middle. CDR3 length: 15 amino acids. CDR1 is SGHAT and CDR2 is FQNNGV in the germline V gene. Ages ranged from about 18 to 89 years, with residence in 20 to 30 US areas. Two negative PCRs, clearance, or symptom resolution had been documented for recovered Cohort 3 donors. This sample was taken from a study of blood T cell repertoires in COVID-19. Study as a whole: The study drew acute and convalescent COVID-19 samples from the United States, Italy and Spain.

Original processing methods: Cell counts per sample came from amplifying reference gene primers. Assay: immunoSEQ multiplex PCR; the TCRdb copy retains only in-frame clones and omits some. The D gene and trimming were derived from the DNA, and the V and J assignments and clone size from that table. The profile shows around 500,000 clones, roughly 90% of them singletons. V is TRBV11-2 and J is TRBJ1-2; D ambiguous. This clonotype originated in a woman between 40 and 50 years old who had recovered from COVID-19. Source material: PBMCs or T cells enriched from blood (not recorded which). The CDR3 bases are TGTGCCAGCAGCTTAGAGCCCGGAGCTAACTATGGCTACACCTTC. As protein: CASSLEPGANYGYTF.